Sequencing of this T cell receptor beta chain was carried out in a study of T cell responses to AZD1222 COVID-19 vaccine. Profiling relied on immunoSEQ multiplex PCR, and the TCRdb table lists in-frame clones only, not all of them. The sample records 82,000 or so clones, 90% being singletons. Study-wide findings and caveats: Among vaccine-associated CD4 TCRs, coverage spanned spike, with dominance at 160-218 and 743-854. Rises in breadth and depth of Spike-specific TCRs came after two AZD1222 doses. Nearly half of spike-specific TCRs reportedly target variant regions that are unmutated in the B.1.351 and B.1.1.7 variants.

Points on this clone: The antigen is undetermined.

The CDR3 is 16 amino acids. Per germline, CDR1 SGHRS and CDR2 YFSETQ. V lost 0 bases to trimming and J lost 1 base, with 8 bases between them. The sequence was collected from an adult in good health. The source was peripheral blood, collected on day 0 of AZD1222 vaccination. V and J are TRBV5-1 and TRBJ2-6; a weak D match, TRBD1 (6 bases). The CDR3 here is CASSLDRVSGANVLTF. The CDR3 coding sequence is TGCGCCAGCAGCTTGGACAGGGTGTCTGGGGCCAACGTCCTGACTTTC.